This T cell receptor (beta chain) was recovered during a study of pediatric ulcerative colitis. This clone was seen a handful of times. Its cognate antigen is unknown. Trimming shortened V by 0 bases and J by 7 bases, and 14 bases separated the two germline ends. Germline V lookup: CDR1 SGHRS, CDR2 YFSETQ. CDR3 length: 14 amino acids. Whole-study findings and limits: Blood samples from a couple of patients yielded substantially fewer templates and were excluded from blood-rectal overlap analysis. Two rectal CDR3 clonotypes occurred in all ulcerative colitis patients. Compared with controls, ulcerative colitis showed greater blood-rectum clone sharing.

Rectal tissue came from one to two pinch biopsies taken at colonoscopy. TCRdb keeps only in-frame clones here, not all; method: immunoSEQ multiplex PCR. The sample yields some 15,000 clones, roughly 80% seen once. The receptor's source is a boy aged 5 to 17 who was a control in a study of pediatric ulcerative colitis. The rearrangement uses TRBV5-1 and TRBJ2-7; perhaps D is TRBD1 or TRBD2 (6 bases each). Material: gut tissue. The chain's CDR3 is CASSLGQVREEQYF. CDR3 in DNA: TGCGCCAGCAGCTTGGGACAGGTTCGGGAGGAGCAGTACTTC.